This T cell receptor (beta chain) was identified during a study of T cell responses to AZD1222 COVID-19 vaccine. Using immunoSEQ multiplex PCR, the repertoire was profiled, and TCRdb retains in-frame clones only, with some absent. Of approximately 100,000 clones in the sample, approximately 88% were seen once. This clone occurred a few times. Trimming pared 3 bases from V and 5 bases from J, leaving 16 bases between. Germline V gene sequence: CDR1 MRHNA, CDR2 SNTAGT. The length of the CDR3 is 16 residues. The specimen was peripheral blood, collected on day 0 of AZD1222 vaccination. The chain is built from TRBV6-4 and TRBJ2-2; D not resolved. This TCR was sampled from an adult in good health. CDR3 loop: CASSESPALETGELFF. The DNA of the CDR3 is TGTGCCAGCAGTGAAAGCCCAGCCCTAGAGACCGGGGAGCTGTTTTTT.